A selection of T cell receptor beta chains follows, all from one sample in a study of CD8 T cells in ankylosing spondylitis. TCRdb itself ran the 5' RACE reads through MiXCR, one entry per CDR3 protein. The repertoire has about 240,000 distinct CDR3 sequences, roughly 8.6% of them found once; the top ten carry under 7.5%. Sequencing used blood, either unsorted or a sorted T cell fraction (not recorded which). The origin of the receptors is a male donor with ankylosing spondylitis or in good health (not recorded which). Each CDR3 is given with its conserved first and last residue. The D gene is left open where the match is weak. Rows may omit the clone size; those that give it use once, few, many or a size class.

cdr3_nt: TGTGCCAGCAGTGTCTGGGACCGAGAGACCCAGTACTTC; cdr3_aa: CASSVWDRETQYF; d_call: NA; j_call: TRBJ2-5; clone_size: many; cdr3_length: 13; v_call: TRBV6-1
cdr3_nt: TGTGCCAGCAGTGAAGAGAGTCCCTACGAGCAGTACTTC; cdr3_aa: CASSEESPYEQYF; d_call: NA; j_call: TRBJ2-7; clone_size: many; cdr3_length: 13; v_call: TRBV25-1
cdr3_nt: TGTGCCAGTAGAGCCGGGACAGCGAACACCGGGGAGCTGTTTTTT; cdr3_aa: CASRAGTANTGELFF; d_call: TRBD1; j_call: TRBJ2-2; clone_size: NA; cdr3_length: 15; v_call: TRBV19
cdr3_nt: TGCTGTGCGTTGGGACTAGCGGGACCTAGGTACCAAGAGACCCAGTACTTC; cdr3_aa: CCALGLAGPRYQETQYF; d_call: TRBD2; j_call: TRBJ2-5; clone_size: NA; cdr3_length: 17; v_call: TRBV20-1
cdr3_nt: TGTGCCAGCAGTTTGAAAGGGGCCCACATTCCGAACACTGAAGCTTTCTTT; cdr3_aa: CASSLKGAHIPNTEAFF; d_call: NA; j_call: TRBJ1-1; clone_size: many; cdr3_length: 17; v_call: TRBV12-3/TRBV12-4
cdr3_nt: TGCGCCAGCAGCTTGGAGGGCAGAAAAGCCTCCTACGAGCAGTACTTC; cdr3_aa: CASSLEGRKASYEQYF; d_call: NA; j_call: TRBJ2-7; clone_size: many; cdr3_length: 16; v_call: TRBV5-1
cdr3_nt: TGTGCCAGCAGAGCGGAGAATCAGCCCCAGCATTTT; cdr3_aa: CASRAENQPQHF; d_call: NA; j_call: TRBJ1-5; clone_size: many; cdr3_length: 12; v_call: TRBV12-3/TRBV12-4
cdr3_nt: TGTGCCAGCAGTTTAGGTGTACTAGCGGAGGCCTACGAGCAGTACTTC; cdr3_aa: CASSLGVLAEAYEQYF; d_call: TRBD2; j_call: TRBJ2-7; clone_size: many; cdr3_length: 16; v_call: TRBV6-5
cdr3_nt: TGTGCCACTATGCACGTCCAGGGCTATGGCTACACCTTC; cdr3_aa: CATMHVQGYGYTF; d_call: NA; j_call: TRBJ1-2; clone_size: few; cdr3_length: 13; v_call: TRBV7-9
cdr3_nt: TGTGCCAGGAGCCCTGGACTCCGCAACTTCAACAATGAGCAGTTCTTC; cdr3_aa: CARSPGLRNFNNEQFF; d_call: NA; j_call: TRBJ2-1; clone_size: NA; cdr3_length: 16; v_call: TRBV3-1
cdr3_nt: TGCAGTGCCTCCCGGACAGGGGTCTCGAACTATGGCTACACCTTC; cdr3_aa: CSASRTGVSNYGYTF; d_call: TRBD1; j_call: TRBJ1-2; clone_size: many; cdr3_length: 15; v_call: TRBV20-1
cdr3_nt: TGTGCCAGCAGCGTAGGATGGGAAGGGGTGGGGGTCTACGAGCAGTACTTC; cdr3_aa: CASSVGWEGVGVYEQYF; d_call: NA; j_call: TRBJ2-7; clone_size: many; cdr3_length: 17; v_call: TRBV9
cdr3_nt: TGCGCCAGCAGCCAAGAACCGGCGGGAGACTACAATGAGCAGTTCTTC; cdr3_aa: CASSQEPAGDYNEQFF; d_call: TRBD2; j_call: TRBJ2-1; clone_size: many; cdr3_length: 16; v_call: TRBV4-3
cdr3_nt: TGCAGTGCTAATGTACCGGACAGGGCGGCAGATACGCAGTATTTT; cdr3_aa: CSANVPDRAADTQYF; d_call: TRBD1; j_call: TRBJ2-3; clone_size: few; cdr3_length: 15; v_call: TRBV20-1
cdr3_nt: TGTGCCAGCTCACCCCCGGGACAGGGGTCATGGAGCTCTGGAAACACCATATATTTT; cdr3_aa: CASSPPGQGSWSSGNTIYF; d_call: TRBD1; j_call: TRBJ1-3; clone_size: few; cdr3_length: 19; v_call: TRBV18
cdr3_nt: TGCAGTGCTAGTACCTGGGGGGTCCCCACTAAGAACACTGAAGCTTTCTTT; cdr3_aa: CSASTWGVPTKNTEAFF; d_call: NA; j_call: TRBJ1-1; clone_size: many; cdr3_length: 17; v_call: TRBV20-1
cdr3_nt: TGTGCCTGGACGGCGGGGACAGGGGGGAACACTGAAGCTTTCTTT; cdr3_aa: CAWTAGTGGNTEAFF; d_call: TRBD1; j_call: TRBJ1-1; clone_size: NA; cdr3_length: 15; v_call: TRBV30
cdr3_nt: TGTGCCAGCAGCCCTACGACAGGGGGCCGGCAGCCCCAGCATTTT; cdr3_aa: CASSPTTGGRQPQHF; d_call: TRBD1; j_call: TRBJ1-5; clone_size: many; cdr3_length: 15; v_call: TRBV7-2
cdr3_nt: TGCGCCAGCAGCCAAGACGTTGCCTACGAGCAGTACTTC; cdr3_aa: CASSQDVAYEQYF; d_call: NA; j_call: TRBJ2-7; clone_size: many; cdr3_length: 13; v_call: TRBV4-3
cdr3_nt: TGTGCCAGCAGCTCCCGAGGGGGCCGGAAAAGGACCTACGAGCAGTACTTC; cdr3_aa: CASSSRGGRKRTYEQYF; d_call: TRBD1; j_call: TRBJ2-7; clone_size: NA; cdr3_length: 17; v_call: TRBV7-8
cdr3_nt: TGTGCCAGCAGCTTGGCCCAGGGCCTAAGGAGCTCCTACGAGCAGTACTTC; cdr3_aa: CASSLAQGLRSSYEQYF; d_call: NA; j_call: TRBJ2-7; clone_size: few; cdr3_length: 17; v_call: TRBV5-6
cdr3_nt: TGCAGCGTTGAGGGGTCTTTCCCCTCCTACGAGCAGTACTTC; cdr3_aa: CSVEGSFPSYEQYF; d_call: NA; j_call: TRBJ2-7; clone_size: NA; cdr3_length: 14; v_call: TRBV29-1
cdr3_nt: TGCAGCGTTTCGCCTCACCTCTCTTCGGGTGAAGCTTTCTTT; cdr3_aa: CSVSPHLSSGEAFF; d_call: NA; j_call: TRBJ1-1; clone_size: many; cdr3_length: 14; v_call: TRBV29-1
cdr3_nt: TGCGCCAGCAGCTTGGACTTAGGGAATACGCAGTATTTT; cdr3_aa: CASSLDLGNTQYF; d_call: NA; j_call: TRBJ2-3; clone_size: many; cdr3_length: 13; v_call: TRBV5-1
cdr3_nt: TGTGCCAGTAGTATTGCGGGCGGGAGGCCCAATTCCTACAATGAGCAGTTCTTC; cdr3_aa: CASSIAGGRPNSYNEQFF; d_call: TRBD2; j_call: TRBJ2-1; clone_size: many; cdr3_length: 18; v_call: TRBV19
cdr3_nt: TGCGCCAGCAGCCCAGGGACAGGAGGAGGTGGGGGTACGCAGTATTTT; cdr3_aa: CASSPGTGGGGGTQYF; d_call: TRBD1; j_call: TRBJ2-3; clone_size: NA; cdr3_length: 16; v_call: TRBV4-3
cdr3_nt: TGCGCCAGCAGCCCCTTGGGGGCCATGAACACTGAAGCTTTCTTT; cdr3_aa: CASSPLGAMNTEAFF; d_call: NA; j_call: TRBJ1-1; clone_size: many; cdr3_length: 15; v_call: TRBV4-1